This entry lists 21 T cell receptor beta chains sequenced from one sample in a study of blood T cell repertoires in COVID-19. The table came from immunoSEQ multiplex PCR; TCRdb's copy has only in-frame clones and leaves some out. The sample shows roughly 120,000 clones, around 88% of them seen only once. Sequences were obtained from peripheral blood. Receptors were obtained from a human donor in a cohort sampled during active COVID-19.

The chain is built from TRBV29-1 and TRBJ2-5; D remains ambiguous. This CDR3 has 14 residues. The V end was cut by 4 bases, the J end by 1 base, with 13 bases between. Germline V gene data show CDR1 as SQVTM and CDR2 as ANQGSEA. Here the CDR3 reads CSVVWASLQETQYF. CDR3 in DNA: TGCAGCGTTGTTTGGGCTTCCCTCCAAGAGACCCAGTACTTC.

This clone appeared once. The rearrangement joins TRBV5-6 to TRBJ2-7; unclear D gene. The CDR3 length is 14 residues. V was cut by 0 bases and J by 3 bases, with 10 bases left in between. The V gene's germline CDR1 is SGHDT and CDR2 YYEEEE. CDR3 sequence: CASSLDRTHYEQYF. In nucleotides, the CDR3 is TGTGCCAGCAGCTTGGACAGAACCCACTACGAGCAGTACTTC.

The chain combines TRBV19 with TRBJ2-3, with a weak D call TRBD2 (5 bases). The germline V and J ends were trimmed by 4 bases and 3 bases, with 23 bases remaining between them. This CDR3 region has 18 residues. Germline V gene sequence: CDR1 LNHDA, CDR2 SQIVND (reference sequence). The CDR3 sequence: CASSTPESAALVTDTQYF. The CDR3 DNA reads TGTGCCAGTAGTACTCCTGAGTCAGCGGCTCTCGTAACAGATACGCAGTATTTT.

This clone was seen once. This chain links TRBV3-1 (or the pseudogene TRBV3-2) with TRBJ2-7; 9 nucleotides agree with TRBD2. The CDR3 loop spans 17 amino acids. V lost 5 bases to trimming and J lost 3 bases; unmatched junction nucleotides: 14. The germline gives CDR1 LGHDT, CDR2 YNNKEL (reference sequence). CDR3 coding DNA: TGTGCCAGCAGCTTGGTAGGCGGGAGGGCCGGTAGCTACGAGCAGTACTTC. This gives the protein CASSLVGGRAGSYEQYF.

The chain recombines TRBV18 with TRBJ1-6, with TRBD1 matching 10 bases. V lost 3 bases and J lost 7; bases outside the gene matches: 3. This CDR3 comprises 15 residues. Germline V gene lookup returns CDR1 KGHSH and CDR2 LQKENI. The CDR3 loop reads CASSPSDRGNSPLHF. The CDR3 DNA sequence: TGTGCCAGCTCACCCTCGGACAGGGGGAATTCACCCCTCCACTTT.

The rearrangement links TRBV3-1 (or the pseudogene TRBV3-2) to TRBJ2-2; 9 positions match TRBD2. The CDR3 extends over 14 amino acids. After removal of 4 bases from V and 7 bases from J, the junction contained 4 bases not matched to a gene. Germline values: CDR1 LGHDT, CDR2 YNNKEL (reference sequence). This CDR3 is CASSRQLAGGELFF. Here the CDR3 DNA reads TGTGCCAGCAGCCGCCAACTAGCGGGCGGGGAGCTGTTTTTT.

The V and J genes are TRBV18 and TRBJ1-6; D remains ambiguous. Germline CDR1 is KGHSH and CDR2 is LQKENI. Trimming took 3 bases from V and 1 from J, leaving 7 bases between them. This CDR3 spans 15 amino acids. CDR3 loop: CASSPGGSYNSPLHF. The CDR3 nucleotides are TGTGCCAGCTCACCTGGCGGATCCTATAATTCACCCCTCCACTTT.

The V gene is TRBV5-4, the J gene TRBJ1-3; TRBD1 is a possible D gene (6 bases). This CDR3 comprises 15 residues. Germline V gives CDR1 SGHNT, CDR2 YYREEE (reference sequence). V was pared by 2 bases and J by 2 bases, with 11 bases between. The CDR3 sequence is CASSLQGRPGNTIYF. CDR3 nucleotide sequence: TGTGCCAGCAGCTTACAGGGTAGGCCTGGAAACACCATATATTTT.

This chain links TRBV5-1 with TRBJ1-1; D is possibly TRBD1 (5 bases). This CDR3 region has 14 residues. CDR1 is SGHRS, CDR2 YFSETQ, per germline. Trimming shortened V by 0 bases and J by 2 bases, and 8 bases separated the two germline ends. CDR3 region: CASSLGDRNTEAFF. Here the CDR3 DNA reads TGCGCCAGCAGCTTGGGAGACAGAAACACTGAAGCTTTCTTT. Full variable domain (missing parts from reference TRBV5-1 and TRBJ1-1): KAGVTQTPRYLIKTRGQQVTLSCSPISGHRSVSWYQQTPGQGLQFLFEYFSETQRNKGNFPGRFSGRQFSNSRSEMNVSTLELGDSALYLCASSLGDRNTEAFFGQGTRLTVV.

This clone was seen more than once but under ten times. CDR3 protein: CATSGDRDGYTF. In nucleotides, the CDR3 is TGTGCCACCAGTGGGGACAGGGATGGCTACACCTTC. The V gene is TRBV24-1, the J gene TRBJ1-2; 9 nucleotides match TRBD1. The CDR3 contains 12 residues. V lost 5 bases, J lost 6 bases, and 0 bases stayed unmatched. Germline loops: CDR1 KGHDR, CDR2 SFDVKD.

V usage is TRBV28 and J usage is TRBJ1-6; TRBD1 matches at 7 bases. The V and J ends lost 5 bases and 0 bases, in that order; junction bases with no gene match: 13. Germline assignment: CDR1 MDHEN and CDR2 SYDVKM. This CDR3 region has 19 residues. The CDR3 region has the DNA TGTGCCAGCAGTGCCCGACAGGGTTACAGCAGCTCCTATAATTCACCCCTCCACTTT. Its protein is CASSARQGYSSSYNSPLHF.

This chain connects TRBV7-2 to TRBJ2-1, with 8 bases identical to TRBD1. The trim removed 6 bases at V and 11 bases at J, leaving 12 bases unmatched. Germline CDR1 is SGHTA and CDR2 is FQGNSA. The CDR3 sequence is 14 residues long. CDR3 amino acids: CASSPRTGFRQQFF. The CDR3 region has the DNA TGTGCCAGCAGTCCACGGACAGGGTTTAGGCAGCAGTTCTTC.

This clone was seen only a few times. As DNA, the CDR3 is TGTGCCAGCAGCTTAAGCAGGGTGGAAGAGACCCAGTACTTC. Protein product: CASSLSRVEETQYF. The J gene is TRBJ2-5, the V gene TRBV11-2; perhaps TRBD1 as D (5 bases). In germline, CDR1 is SGHAT, CDR2 FQNNGV. This CDR3 is built from 14 residues. Trimming took off 2 bases at V and 3 bases at J, with 10 bases between the two ends.

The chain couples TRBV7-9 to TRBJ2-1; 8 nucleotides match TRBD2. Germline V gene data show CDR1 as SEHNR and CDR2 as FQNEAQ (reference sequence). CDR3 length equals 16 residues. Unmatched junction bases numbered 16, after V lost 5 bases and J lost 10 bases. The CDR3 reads CASSPPTAGGAQEQFF. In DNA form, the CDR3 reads TGTGCCAGCAGCCCTCCTACGGCGGGAGGCGCCCAAGAGCAGTTCTTC.

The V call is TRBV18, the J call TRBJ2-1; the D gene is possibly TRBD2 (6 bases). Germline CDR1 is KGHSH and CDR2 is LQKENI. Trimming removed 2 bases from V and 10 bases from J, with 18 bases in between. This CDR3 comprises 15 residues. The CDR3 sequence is CASSPKGLDAVEQFF. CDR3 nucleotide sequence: TGTGCCAGCTCACCAAAGGGACTGGATGCTGTAGAGCAGTTCTTC.

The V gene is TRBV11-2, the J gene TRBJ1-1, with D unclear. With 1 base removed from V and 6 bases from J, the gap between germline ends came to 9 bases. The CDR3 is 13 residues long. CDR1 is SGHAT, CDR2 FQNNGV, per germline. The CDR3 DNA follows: TGTGCCAGCAGCTTAGGCCACATATCTGAAGCTTTCTTT. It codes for CASSLGHISEAFF. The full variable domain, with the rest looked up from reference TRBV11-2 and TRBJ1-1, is EAGVAQSPRYKIIEKRQSVAFWCNPISGHATLYWYQQILGQGPKLLIQFQNNGVVDDSQLPKDRFSAERLKGVDSTLKIQPAKLEDSAVYLCASSLGHISEAFFGQGTRLTVV.

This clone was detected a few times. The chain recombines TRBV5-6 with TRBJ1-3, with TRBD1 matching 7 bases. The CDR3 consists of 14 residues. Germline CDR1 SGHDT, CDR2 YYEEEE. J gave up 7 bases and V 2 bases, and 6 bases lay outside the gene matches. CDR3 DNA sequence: TGTGCCAGCAGCTTAACAGGGGAGAGTAACACCATATATTTT. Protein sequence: CASSLTGESNTIYF. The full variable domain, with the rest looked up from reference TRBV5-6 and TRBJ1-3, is DAGVTQSPTHLIKTRGQQVTLRCSPKSGHDTVSWYQQALGQGPQFIFQYYEEEERQRGNFPDRFSGHQFPNYSSELNVNALLLGDSALYLCASSLTGESNTIYFGEGSWLTVV.

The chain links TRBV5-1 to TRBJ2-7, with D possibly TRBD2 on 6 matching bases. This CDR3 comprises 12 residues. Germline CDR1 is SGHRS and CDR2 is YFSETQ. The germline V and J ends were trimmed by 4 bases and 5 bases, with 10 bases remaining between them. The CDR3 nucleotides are TGCGCCAGCAGCCGGGACTGGAACGAGCAGTACTTC. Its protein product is CASSRDWNEQYF.

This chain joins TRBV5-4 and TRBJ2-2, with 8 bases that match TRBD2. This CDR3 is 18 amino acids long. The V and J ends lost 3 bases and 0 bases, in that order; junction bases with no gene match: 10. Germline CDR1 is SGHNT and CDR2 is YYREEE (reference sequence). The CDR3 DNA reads TGTGCCAGCAGCTCACCGGGACTAGGGTCCTCGAACACCGGGGAGCTGTTTTTT. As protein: CASSSPGLGSSNTGELFF.

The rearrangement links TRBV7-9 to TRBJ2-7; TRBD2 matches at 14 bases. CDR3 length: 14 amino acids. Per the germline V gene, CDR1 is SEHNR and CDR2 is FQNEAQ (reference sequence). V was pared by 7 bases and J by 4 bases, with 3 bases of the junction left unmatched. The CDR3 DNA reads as TGTGCCAGCAACTGGACTAGCGGGAGGTACGAGCAGTACTTC. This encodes CASNWTSGRYEQYF.

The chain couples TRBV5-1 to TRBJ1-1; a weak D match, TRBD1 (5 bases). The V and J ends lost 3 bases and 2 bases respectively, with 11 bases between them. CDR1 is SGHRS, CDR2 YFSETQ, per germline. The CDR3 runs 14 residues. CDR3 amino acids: CASSWSGGNTEAFF. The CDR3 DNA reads TGCGCCAGCAGCTGGTCGGGGGGTAACACTGAAGCTTTCTTT.